The TCR beta chain described here comes from a study of cytomegalovirus exposure and HLA in healthy donors. Worth noting for this clone: Its antigen remains unidentified.

The PCR contained 60 Vbeta and 13 Jbeta primers. Produced via immunoSEQ multiplex PCR; TCRdb's table is partial and in-frame only. The profile covers 160,000 or so clones, with 70% to 80% appearing a single time and 1.3% taken by the ten largest. Whole-study results and caveats: CMV antigen specificity of a few CMV-associated chains was confirmed in vitro. It was likely that a cluster of highly shared sequence variants was a sequencing artifact.

Trimming shortened V by 4 bases and J by 7 bases, and 11 bases separated the two germline ends. Germline CDR1 and CDR2: SGHDT and YYEEEE. CDR3 length: 13 amino acids. The sample taken for sequencing was PBMCs. The rearrangement joins TRBV5-6 to TRBJ1-4; D may be TRBD1 (6 bases). The clonotype originates from a man aged 25 to 40 in good health and CMV-seronegative. CDR3 loop: CASSLGHPEKLFF. In nucleotides, the CDR3 is TGTGCCAGCAGCCTGGGACACCCTGAAAAACTGTTTTTT.